The 20 T cell receptor beta chains in this list originate from one sample, sequenced in a study of monozygotic twins with inflammatory bowel disease. TCRdb reprocessed the 5' RACE reads, with one entry per CDR3 protein and no DNA. The sample has around 220,000 distinct CDR3 sequences, and its top ten clones hold 7.5% to 9.5%. Specimen: blood. The source of these receptors is a human donor with ulcerative colitis or Crohn's disease, or a healthy co-twin of an affected twin (not recorded which).

The V gene is TRBV12-3 or TRBV12-4, the J gene TRBJ2-1. CDR3 size: 11 residues. The CDR3 sequence: CASSFLTEQFF.

The V and J genes are TRBV15 and TRBJ1-5; the D call of TRBD1 rests on TCRdb alone, since no DNA is present to check it. The V gene's germline CDR1 is LNHNV and CDR2 YYDKDF (reference sequence). The CDR3 contains 16 residues. The CDR3 loop is CATSSGQGWSNQPQHF.

This chain joins TRBV19 and TRBJ2-2. The germline V gene encodes CDR1 LNHDA and CDR2 SQIVND (reference sequence). This CDR3 spans 15 amino acids. The CDR3 protein is CASSSSAGSTGELFF.

The J gene is TRBJ2-1, the V gene TRBV5-1; TCRdb lists TRBD2, though no DNA is available to test this call. Germline CDR1 is SGHRS and CDR2 is YFSETQ. This CDR3 is built from 14 residues. CDR3 residues: CASSSGGTNNEQFF.

V gene TRBV5-6 combines with J gene TRBJ1-1. The germline V gene has CDR1 SGHDT and CDR2 YYEEEE. The CDR3 runs 12 residues. The CDR3 spells CASSLAFTEAFF.

This chain connects TRBV7-2 to TRBJ1-6. The CDR3 is 15 amino acids. Germline-derived CDR1 and CDR2 are SGHTA and FQGNSA. CDR3 residues: CASSLAGTYNSPLHF.

The CDR3 loop reads CASSFNSYTGELFF. This chain uses TRBV7-7 with TRBJ2-2. Germline V gives CDR1 SSHAT, CDR2 FNYEAQ (reference sequence). The CDR3 is 14 residues long.

V and J are TRBV7-2 and TRBJ2-7. This CDR3 spans 13 amino acids. Germline V gene data show CDR1 as SGHTA and CDR2 as FQGNSA. The CDR3 loop reads CASSLDPAYEQYF.

The V call is TRBV10-3, the J call TRBJ2-1; the D call of TRBD2 rests on TCRdb alone, since no DNA is present to check it. Looked up from germline, CDR1 is ENHRY and CDR2 is SYGVKD. CDR3 length: 15 amino acids. The CDR3 sequence is CAISDRTNLYNEQFF.

The J gene is TRBJ2-1, the V gene TRBV20-1; TCRdb designates TRBD1, a call that cannot be tested without DNA. Germline V lookup: CDR1 DFQATT, CDR2 SNEGSKA (reference sequence). The CDR3 consists of 15 residues. This chain's CDR3 is CSASFRDRVLYEQFF.

The chain combines TRBV5-1 with TRBJ2-7; as DNA is missing, the TRBD2 call by TCRdb cannot be tested. The CDR3 runs to 15 residues. Germline lookup yields CDR1 SGHRS and CDR2 YFSETQ. The CDR3 loop is CASSLAGPGLFEQYF.

The chain combines TRBV7-9 with TRBJ2-1. CDR3 length: 13 amino acids. Germline V gene lookup returns CDR1 SEHNR and CDR2 FQNEAQ (reference sequence). The CDR3 is CASSLAATGEQFF.

The chain couples TRBV20-1 to TRBJ2-3; TCRdb outputs TRBD1, but without DNA this stays unchecked. Germline assignment: CDR1 DFQATT and CDR2 SNEGSKA (reference sequence). This CDR3 contains 15 residues. CDR3 loop: CSARGSRGSTDTQYF.

The chain has TRBV5-1 and TRBJ2-7; TCRdb selects TRBD1, and the lack of DNA leaves this call unchecked. CDR1 is SGHRS, CDR2 YFSETQ, per germline. The CDR3 has 14 amino acids. This chain's CDR3 is CASSPGTGFYEQYF.

The chain has TRBV11-2 and TRBJ2-1; there is no DNA to check the TCRdb D call of TRBD2. Germline lookup yields CDR1 SGHAT and CDR2 FQNNGV. The CDR3 runs 14 residues. The CDR3 reads CASSMLAGFNEQFF.

This chain's CDR3 is CSAPGAVNSLLHF. This chain connects TRBV20-1 to TRBJ1-6; the D call of TRBD1 rests on TCRdb alone, since no DNA is present to check it. Germline CDR1 reads DFQATT; CDR2 reads SNEGSKA (reference sequence). The CDR3 contains 13 residues.

The genes are TRBV7-3 and TRBJ2-4; TCRdb gives TRBD1 as the D gene, but with no DNA this cannot be confirmed. The CDR3 runs to 16 residues. CDR1 is SGHTA, CDR2 FQGTGA, per germline. Here the CDR3 reads CASSPSGGTGTNIQYF.

The V and J genes are TRBV5-1 and TRBJ1-1; TCRdb's assignment of TRBD1 cannot be checked, as there is no DNA. Per the germline V gene, CDR1 is SGHRS and CDR2 is YFSETQ. The CDR3 spans 13 residues. The CDR3 spells CASSARVNTEAFF.

The chain's CDR3 is CSVDESGQNYEQYF. V and J are TRBV29-1 and TRBJ2-7; TCRdb's D call of TRBD1 is untestable without DNA. Germline V gene lookup returns CDR1 SQVTM and CDR2 ANQGSEA. The CDR3 is 14 amino acids.

This chain connects TRBV7-8 to TRBJ2-3. The germline V gene encodes CDR1 SGHVS and CDR2 FQNEAQ. This CDR3 is 12 amino acids long. The CDR3 protein is CASSLTSDTQYF.